The sample holds a few counts of the clone carrying this TCR beta chain. The antigen remains undetermined. The CDR3 is 14 amino acids. Trimming at V came to 7 bases and at J to 7 bases, leaving 8 bases not matched to a gene. Construction of the TCRbeta library involved unique molecular identifiers. TCRdb recomputed calls from the PCR reads with MiXCR, one row per CDR3 protein. The sample has around 100,000 distinct CDR3 sequences, about 9.4% seen once. This record comes from a study of T-cell reconstitution after alpha-beta-depleted transplantation in children. The study's findings and limits: One year post-transplant, T-cell counts and diversity were largely derived from T cells produced anew. After transplant, at about two months, alpha-beta T cells were reportedly derived from several hundred expanded graft clones.

This chain joins TRBV12-3 or TRBV12-4 and TRBJ2-1; TRBD2 matches 9 bases. This TCR was recovered from a boy aged 2 to 9 with acute lymphoblastic leukemia, due to receive a stem cell transplant. Sequenced material: PBMCs, taken before TCRalphabeta/CD19-depleted stem cell transplant. The CDR3 region has the DNA TGTGCCAGCACCCGTGGCGGGAGGGGGAATGAGCAGTTCTTC. It yields the protein CASTRGGRGNEQFF.